This T cell receptor (beta chain) was recorded in a study of T-cell reconstitution after alpha-beta-depleted transplantation in children (dated by TCRdb to the mid-2010s). At the level of the whole study: Using TCR repertoire profiling, the study quantitatively followed how T-cell immune reconstitution unfolded in children after TCRalphabeta/CD19-depleted allogeneic hematopoietic cell transplantation.

The library was produced with PCR. The instrument was an Illumina HiSeq 2500. TCR library preparation used molecular barcoding, with unique molecular identifiers applied to normalize quantification of the TCRbeta repertoire. The public reads were reprocessed in TCRdb via fastp at Q25 and MiXCR, keeping in-frame beta chains. Each CDR3 protein appears once, grouped with its most common genes and DNA. The sample table lists roughly 400,000 distinct CDR3 sequences, 20% of them with a count of one. Around 3.9% of the sample is held by the ten biggest clonotypes. A note on this clonotype: Its antigen has not been determined. One base away there is no much larger clone; base qualities are not given.

The junction shows trimming of 2 bases on V and 5 bases on J, plus 12 bases between the germline ends. Its CDR3 holds 15 amino acids, cysteine through phenylalanine. The kept DNA is CDR3 alone, 45 bases in frame from the first base. The germline V gene yields MNHEY for CDR1 and SVGEGT for CDR2. The sequencing here drew on PBMCs from the stem cell graft donor, taken from the stem cell graft. The sequence was collected from a human donor who donated a stem cell graft to a child with acute myeloid leukemia. This chain joins TRBV6-2 or TRBV6-3 to TRBJ2-2, and perhaps TRBD1 as D gene, on 7 matching bases. The nucleotide sequence is TGTGCCAGCAGTTACGGCCCAGGGGGGACCGGGGAGCTGTTTTTT. It codes for CASSYGPGGTGELFF.